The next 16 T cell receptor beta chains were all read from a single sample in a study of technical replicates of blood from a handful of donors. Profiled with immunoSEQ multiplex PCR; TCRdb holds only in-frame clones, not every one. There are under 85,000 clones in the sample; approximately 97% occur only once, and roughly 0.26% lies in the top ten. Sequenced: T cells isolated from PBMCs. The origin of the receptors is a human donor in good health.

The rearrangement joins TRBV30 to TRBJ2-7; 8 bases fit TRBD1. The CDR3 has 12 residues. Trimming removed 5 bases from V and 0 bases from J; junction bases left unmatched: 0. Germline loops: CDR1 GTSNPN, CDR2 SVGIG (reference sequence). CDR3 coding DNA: TGTGCCTGGGACAGGGGCTCCTACGAGCAGTACTTC. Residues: CAWDRGSYEQYF.

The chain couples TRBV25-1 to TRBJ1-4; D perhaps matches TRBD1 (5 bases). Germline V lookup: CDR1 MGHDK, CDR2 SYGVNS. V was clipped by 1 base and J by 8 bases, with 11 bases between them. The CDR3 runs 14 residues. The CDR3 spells CASSEWGVHEKLFF. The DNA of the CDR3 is TGTGCCAGCAGTGAATGGGGGGTACACGAAAAACTGTTTTTT.

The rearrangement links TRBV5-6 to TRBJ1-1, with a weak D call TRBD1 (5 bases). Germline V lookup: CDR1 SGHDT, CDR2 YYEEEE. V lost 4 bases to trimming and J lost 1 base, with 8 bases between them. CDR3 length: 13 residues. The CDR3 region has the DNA TGTGCCAGCAGCAGACAGCAGAACACTGAAGCTTTCTTT. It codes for CASSRQQNTEAFF.

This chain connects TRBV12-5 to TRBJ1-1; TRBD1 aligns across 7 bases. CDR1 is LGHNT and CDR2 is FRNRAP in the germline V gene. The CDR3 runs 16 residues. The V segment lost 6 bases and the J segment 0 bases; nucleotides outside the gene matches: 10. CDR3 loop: CASGPGTDYLNTEAFF. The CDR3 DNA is TGTGCTAGTGGACCCGGGACAGACTATCTGAACACTGAAGCTTTCTTT. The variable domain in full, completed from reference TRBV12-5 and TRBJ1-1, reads DARVTQTPRHKVTEMGQEVTMRCQPILGHNTVFWYRQTMMQGLELLAYFRNRAPLDDSGMPKDRFSAEMPDATLATLKIQPSEPRDSAVYFCASGPGTDYLNTEAFFGQGTRLTVV.

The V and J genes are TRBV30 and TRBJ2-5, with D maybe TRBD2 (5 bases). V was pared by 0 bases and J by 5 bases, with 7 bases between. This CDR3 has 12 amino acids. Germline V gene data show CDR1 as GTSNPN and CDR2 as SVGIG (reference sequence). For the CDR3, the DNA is TGTGCCTGGAGTGTCTCGGGGGAGACCCAGTACTTC. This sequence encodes CAWSVSGETQYF.

The DNA for the CDR3 is TGTGCCAGCAGCAAATTTGCATGGGAGTACGATGGCTACACCTTC. Its protein product is CASSKFAWEYDGYTF. The rearrangement joins TRBV21-1 to TRBJ1-2. TRBV21-1 is described as a pseudogene. The CDR3 runs 15 residues.

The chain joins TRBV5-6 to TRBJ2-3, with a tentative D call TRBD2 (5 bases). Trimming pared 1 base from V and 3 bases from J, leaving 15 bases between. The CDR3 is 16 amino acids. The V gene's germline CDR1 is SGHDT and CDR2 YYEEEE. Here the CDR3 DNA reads TGTGCCAGCAGCTTGCCTAGAGTAGCGTTGACAGATACGCAGTATTTT. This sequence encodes CASSLPRVALTDTQYF.

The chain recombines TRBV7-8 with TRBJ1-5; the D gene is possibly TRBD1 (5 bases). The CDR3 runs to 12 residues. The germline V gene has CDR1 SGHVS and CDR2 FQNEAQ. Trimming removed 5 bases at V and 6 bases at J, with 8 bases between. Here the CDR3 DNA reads TGTGCCAGCAGCCCCGGGGGTCAGCCCCAGCATTTT. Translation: CASSPGGQPQHF. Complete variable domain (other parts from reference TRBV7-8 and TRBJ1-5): GAGVSQSPRYKVAKRGQDVALRCDPISGHVSLFWYQQALGQGPEFLTYFQNEAQLDKSGLPSDRFFAERPEGSVSTLKIQRTQQEDSAVYLCASSPGGQPQHFGDGTRLSIL.

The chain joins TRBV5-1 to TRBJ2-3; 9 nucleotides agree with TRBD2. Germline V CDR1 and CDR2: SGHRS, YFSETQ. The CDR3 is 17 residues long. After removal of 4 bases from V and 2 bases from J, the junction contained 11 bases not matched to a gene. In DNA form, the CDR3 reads TGCGCCAGCAGCCCCGAGGTTAGCGGGGGTAACACAGATACGCAGTATTTT. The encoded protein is CASSPEVSGGNTDTQYF.

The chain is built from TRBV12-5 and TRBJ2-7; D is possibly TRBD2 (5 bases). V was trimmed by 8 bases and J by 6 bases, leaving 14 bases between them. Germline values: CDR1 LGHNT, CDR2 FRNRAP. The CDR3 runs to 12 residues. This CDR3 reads CASSRVGGEQYF. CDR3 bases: TGTGCTAGTTCCCGAGTTGGAGGCGAGCAGTACTTC.

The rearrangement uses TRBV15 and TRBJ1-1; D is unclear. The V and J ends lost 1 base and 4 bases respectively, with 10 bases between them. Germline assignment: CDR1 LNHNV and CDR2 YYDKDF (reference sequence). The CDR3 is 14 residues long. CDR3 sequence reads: CATSRGPRVTEAFF. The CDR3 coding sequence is TGTGCCACCAGCAGAGGGCCCCGGGTCACTGAAGCTTTCTTT.

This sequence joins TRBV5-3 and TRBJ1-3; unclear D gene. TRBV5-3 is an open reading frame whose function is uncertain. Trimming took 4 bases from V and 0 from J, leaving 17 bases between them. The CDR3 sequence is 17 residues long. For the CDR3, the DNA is TGTGCCAGAAGCCGCACTATTGACGGAACCTCTGGAAACACCATATATTTT. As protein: CARSRTIDGTSGNTIYF.

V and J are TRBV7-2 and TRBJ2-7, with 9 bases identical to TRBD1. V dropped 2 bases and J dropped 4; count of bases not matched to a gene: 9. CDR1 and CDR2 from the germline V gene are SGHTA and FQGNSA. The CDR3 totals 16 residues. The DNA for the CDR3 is TGTGCCAGCAGCTTAAGATCGAGCGGGACAGGGTACGAGCAGTACTTC. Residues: CASSLRSSGTGYEQYF.

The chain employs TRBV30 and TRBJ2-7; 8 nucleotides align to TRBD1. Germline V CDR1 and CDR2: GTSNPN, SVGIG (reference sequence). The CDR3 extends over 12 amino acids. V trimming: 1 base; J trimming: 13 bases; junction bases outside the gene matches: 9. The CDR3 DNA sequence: TGTGCCTGGAGTGGCGGACAGGGAAGGTTCTACTTC. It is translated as CAWSGGQGRFYF.

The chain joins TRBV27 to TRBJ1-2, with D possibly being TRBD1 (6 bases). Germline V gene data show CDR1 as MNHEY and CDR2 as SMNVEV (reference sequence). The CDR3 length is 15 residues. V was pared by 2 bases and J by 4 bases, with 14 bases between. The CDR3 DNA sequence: TGTGCCAGCAGTTTAGATGTCCAGGGGCGCTATGGCTACACCTTC. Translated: CASSLDVQGRYGYTF.

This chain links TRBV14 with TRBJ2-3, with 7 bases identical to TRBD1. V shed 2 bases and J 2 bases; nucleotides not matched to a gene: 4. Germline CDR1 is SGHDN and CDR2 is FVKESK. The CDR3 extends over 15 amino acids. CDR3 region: CASSQWDSDTDTQYF. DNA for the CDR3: TGTGCCAGCAGCCAATGGGACAGCGACACAGATACGCAGTATTTT.